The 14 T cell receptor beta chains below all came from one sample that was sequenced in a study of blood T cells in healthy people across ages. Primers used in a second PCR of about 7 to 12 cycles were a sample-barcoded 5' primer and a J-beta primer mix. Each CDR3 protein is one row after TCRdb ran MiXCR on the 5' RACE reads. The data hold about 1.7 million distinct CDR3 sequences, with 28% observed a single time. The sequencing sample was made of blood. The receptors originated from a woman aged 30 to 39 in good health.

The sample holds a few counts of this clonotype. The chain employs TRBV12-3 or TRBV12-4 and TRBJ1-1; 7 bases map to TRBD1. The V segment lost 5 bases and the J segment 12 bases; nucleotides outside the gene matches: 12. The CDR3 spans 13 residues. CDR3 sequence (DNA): TGTGCCAGCAGTCCTACCCGACAGGGAGAAACTTTCTTT. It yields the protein CASSPTRQGETFF.

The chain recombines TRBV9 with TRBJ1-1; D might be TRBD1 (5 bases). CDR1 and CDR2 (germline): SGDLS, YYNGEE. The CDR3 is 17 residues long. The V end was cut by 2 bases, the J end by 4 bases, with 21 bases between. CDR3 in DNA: TGTGCCAGCAGCGTCCTACCCGACAGTCCGAGCGGCACTGAAGCTTTCTTT. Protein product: CASSVLPDSPSGTEAFF.

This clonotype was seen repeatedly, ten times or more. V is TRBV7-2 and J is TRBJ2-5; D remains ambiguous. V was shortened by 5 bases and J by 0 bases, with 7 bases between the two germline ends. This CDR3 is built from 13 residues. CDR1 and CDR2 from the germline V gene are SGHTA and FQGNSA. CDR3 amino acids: CASSLLYQETQYF. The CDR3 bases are TGTGCCAGCAGCCTCTTGTACCAAGAGACCCAGTACTTC.

The CDR3 sequence is CASSLRFRAGTSGRGDTQYF. The CDR3 coding sequence is TGTGCCAGCAGCTTGCGGTTCAGGGCAGGGACTAGCGGGAGGGGGGATACGCAGTATTTT. The chain combines TRBV5-5 with TRBJ2-3; 16 bases align to TRBD2. There are 20 residues in the CDR3. V gave up 1 base and J gave up 6 bases; unmatched junction bases: 14. Germline V gene data show CDR1 as SGHKS and CDR2 as YYEKEE (reference sequence).

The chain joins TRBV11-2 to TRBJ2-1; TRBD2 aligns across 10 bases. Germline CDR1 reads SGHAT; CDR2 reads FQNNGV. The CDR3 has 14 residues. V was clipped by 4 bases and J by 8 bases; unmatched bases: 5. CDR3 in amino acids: CASSSLAGDYEQFF. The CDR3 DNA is TGTGCCAGCAGCTCCCTAGCGGGGGACTATGAGCAGTTCTTC.

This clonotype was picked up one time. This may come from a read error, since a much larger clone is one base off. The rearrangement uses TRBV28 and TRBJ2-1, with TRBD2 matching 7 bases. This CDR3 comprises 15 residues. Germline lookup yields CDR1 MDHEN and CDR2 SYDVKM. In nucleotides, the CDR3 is TGTGCCGGCAGTCTAGGACTAGTTCTCTACAATGAGCAGTTCTTC. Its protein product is CAGSLGLVLYNEQFF.

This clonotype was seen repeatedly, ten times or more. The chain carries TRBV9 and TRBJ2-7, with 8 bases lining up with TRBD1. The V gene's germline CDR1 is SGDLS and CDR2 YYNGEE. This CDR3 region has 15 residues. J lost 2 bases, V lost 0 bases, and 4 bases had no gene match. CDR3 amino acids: CASSVETGETYEQYF. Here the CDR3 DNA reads TGTGCCAGCAGCGTAGAGACAGGGGAAACCTACGAGCAGTACTTC.

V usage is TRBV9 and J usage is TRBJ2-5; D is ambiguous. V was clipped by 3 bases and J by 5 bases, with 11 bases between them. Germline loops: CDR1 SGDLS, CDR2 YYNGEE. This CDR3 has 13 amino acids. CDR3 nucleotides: TGTGCCAGCAGCGGGGTGTTTGGCGAGACCCAGTACTTC. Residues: CASSGVFGETQYF.

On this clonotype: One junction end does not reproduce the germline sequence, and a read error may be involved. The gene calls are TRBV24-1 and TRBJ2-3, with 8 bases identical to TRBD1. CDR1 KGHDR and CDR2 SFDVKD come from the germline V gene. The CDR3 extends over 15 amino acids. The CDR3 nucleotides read TGTGCCACCAGTGACTCAGGGGGCCGCACAGATACGCGGTATTTT. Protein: CATSDSGGRTDTRYF.

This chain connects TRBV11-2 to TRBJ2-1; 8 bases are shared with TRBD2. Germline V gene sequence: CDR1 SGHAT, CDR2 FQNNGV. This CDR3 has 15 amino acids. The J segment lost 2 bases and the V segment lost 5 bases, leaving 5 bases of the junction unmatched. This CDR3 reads CASSPGLAPYNEQFF. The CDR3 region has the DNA TGTGCCAGCAGCCCAGGACTAGCTCCCTACAATGAGCAGTTCTTC.

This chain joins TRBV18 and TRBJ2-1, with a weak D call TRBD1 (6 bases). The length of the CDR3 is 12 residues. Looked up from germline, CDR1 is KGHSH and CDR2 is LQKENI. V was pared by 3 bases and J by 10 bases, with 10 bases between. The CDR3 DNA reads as TGTGCCAGCTCACCCTTAGGGACAGAGCAGTTCTTC. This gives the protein CASSPLGTEQFF.

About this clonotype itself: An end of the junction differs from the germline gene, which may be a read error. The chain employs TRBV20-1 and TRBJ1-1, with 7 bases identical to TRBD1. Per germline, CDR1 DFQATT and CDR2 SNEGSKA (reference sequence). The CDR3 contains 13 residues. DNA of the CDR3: TGCGGTGCTAGAGGGACAGTTAACACTGAAGCTTTCTTT. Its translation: CGARGTVNTEAFF.

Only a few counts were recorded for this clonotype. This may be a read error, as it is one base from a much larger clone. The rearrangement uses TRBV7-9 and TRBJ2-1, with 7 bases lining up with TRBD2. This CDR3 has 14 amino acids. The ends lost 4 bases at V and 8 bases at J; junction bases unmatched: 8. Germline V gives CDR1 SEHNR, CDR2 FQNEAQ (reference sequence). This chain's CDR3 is CASSSGGSRYEQFF. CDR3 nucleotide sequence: TGTGCCAGCAGCTCGGGGGGATCGAGGTATGAGCAGTTCTTC.

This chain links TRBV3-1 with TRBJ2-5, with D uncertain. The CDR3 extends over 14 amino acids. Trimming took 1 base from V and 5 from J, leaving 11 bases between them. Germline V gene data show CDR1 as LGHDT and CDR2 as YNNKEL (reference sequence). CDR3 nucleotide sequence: TGTGCCAGCAGCCAAGTTGGGATTAGGGAGACCCAGTACTTC. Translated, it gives CASSQVGIRETQYF.